This T cell receptor (beta chain) came from a study of cytomegalovirus exposure and HLA in healthy donors. Background on the study: The same platform as the approximately 660 first-cohort repertoires was used for the 90 to 150 validation repertoires, a later analysis reported.

The approximately 120-subject validation cohort, separate from the 666-subject first cohort, included the donors. Per germline, CDR1 SGHRS and CDR2 YFSETQ. The CDR3 is 15 residues long. V dropped 1 base and J dropped 6; count of bases not matched to a gene: 9. Assay used: immunoSEQ multiplex PCR; TCRdb lists only in-frame clones, some missing. The sample has more than 120,000 clones, approximately 90% seen once; the top ten hold 4.5%. As regards this clone: Its cognate antigen is unknown.

General study points: Overall, around 150 TCR beta chains were annotated as cytomegalovirus-associated. The classifier was said to identify cytomegalovirus status with high specificity and sensitivity.

Sequencing input: PBMCs. The clonotype comes from a man younger than 35 in good health and CMV-seropositive. The chain uses TRBV5-1 and TRBJ1-1; TRBD1 matches 7 bases. As DNA, the CDR3 is TGCGCCAGCAGCTTGAATCTGGGGACAGCCGCTGAAGCTTTCTTT. Protein product: CASSLNLGTAAEAFF.